These 4 T cell receptor beta chains originate from one sample sequenced in a study of cytomegalovirus exposure and HLA in healthy donors. The PCR ran on 60 Vbeta and 13 Jbeta primers. Libraries were prepared by immunoSEQ multiplex PCR; TCRdb keeps only in-frame clonotypes and omits some of them. The data contain under 250,000 clones, 70% to 80% of them singletons. The specimen was PBMCs. All receptors come from a male donor in good health and CMV-seronegative.

This clone has a handful of counts. The chain couples TRBV7-9 to TRBJ2-2, with D maybe TRBD1 (6 bases). Trimming cost V 5 bases and J 4 bases, with 11 bases left between them. The germline V gene has CDR1 SEHNR and CDR2 FQNEAQ (reference sequence). The CDR3 is 14 amino acids. CDR3 region: CASSPPGATGELFF. The CDR3 DNA sequence: TGTGCCAGCAGCCCCCCAGGGGCCACCGGGGAGCTGTTTTTT.

This clone was seen once. V usage is TRBV9 and J usage is TRBJ2-7; D is unclear. V lost 3 bases and J 0 bases, leaving 4 bases between the germline ends. Germline assignment: CDR1 SGDLS and CDR2 YYNGEE. The CDR3 consists of 12 residues. The CDR3 loop is CASSGSSYEQYF. CDR3 nucleotide sequence: TGTGCCAGCAGCGGCAGCTCCTACGAGCAGTACTTC.

The CDR3: CASSLFVTAEAFF. The DNA for the CDR3 is TGTGCCAGCAGTTTATTTGTAACAGCTGAAGCTTTCTTT. V usage is TRBV27 and J usage is TRBJ1-1, with D uncertain. This CDR3 is 13 amino acids long. CDR1 is MNHEY and CDR2 is SMNVEV in the germline V gene (reference sequence). Trimming left V 1 base short and J 6 bases short, with 9 bases between.

This clone has more than one count but fewer than ten. The CDR3 spells CASSSAASGSYEQYF. The DNA for the CDR3 is TGTGCCAGCAGTTCCGCGGCTAGCGGGAGCTACGAGCAGTACTTC. The chain is built from TRBV6-1 and TRBJ2-7, with 10 bases lining up with TRBD2. Germline V gene data show CDR1 as MNHNS and CDR2 as SASEGT. This CDR3 is built from 15 residues. V was pared by 5 bases and J by 3 bases, with 7 bases of the junction left unmatched.